This passage covers 11 T cell receptor beta chains from one sample sequenced in a study of regulatory T cells in long-lasting Graves disease. Arm-PCR with iRepertoire HTBI primers amplified the CDR3 regions for these TCR beta libraries. TCRdb redid the calling of the multiplex PCR reads with MiXCR, one entry per CDR3 protein. The sample contains hundreds of thousands of distinct CDR3 sequences, 15% of which appear only once. Time point here: newly diagnosed GD, antithyroid drugs for less than 3 months. PBMCs were the source of the RNA used for TCR sequencing. The sample was also linked to a second study, of T cells in Graves' hyperthyroidism and ophthalmopathy.

Sequencing was performed on peripheral blood mononuclear cells (PBMCs), taken at new diagnosis, from a patient treated with antithyroid drugs. The origin of the receptors is a woman aged 40 to 50 with Graves disease.

This clonotype was observed many times. The chain couples TRBV3-1 to TRBJ1-1; a weak D match, TRBD1 (6 bases). V was shortened by 3 bases and J by 10 bases, with 18 bases between the two germline ends. The V gene's germline CDR1 is LGHDT and CDR2 YNNKEL (reference sequence). The CDR3 consists of 14 residues. As DNA, the CDR3 is TGTGCCAGCAGCCAGCCGGACAGTCCCCTAGGAGCTTTCTTT. Translated, it gives CASSQPDSPLGAFF.

This clonotype has ten or more counts. The chain is built from TRBV5-1 and TRBJ1-1; D possibly corresponds to TRBD1 (6 bases). Looked up from germline, CDR1 is SGHRS and CDR2 is YFSETQ. This CDR3 is 17 amino acids long. Trimming removed 5 bases from V and 0 bases from J, with 20 bases in between. In nucleotides, the CDR3 is TGCGCCAGCAGGAGGGACAAGGGATCTTACATGAACACTGAAGCTTTCTTT. Amino acid sequence: CASRRDKGSYMNTEAFF. Full variable domain (missing parts from reference TRBV5-1 and TRBJ1-1): KAGVTQTPRYLIKTRGQQVTLSCSPISGHRSVSWYQQTPGQGLQFLFEYFSETQRNKGNFPGRFSGRQFSNSRSEMNVSTLELGDSALYLCASRRDKGSYMNTEAFFGQGTRLTVV.

The chain carries TRBV7-2 and TRBJ2-3; 9 bases are a match to TRBD2. CDR3 length equals 16 residues. Trimming removed 5 bases from V and 4 bases from J; junction bases left unmatched: 10. The germline CDR1 and CDR2 sequences are SGHTA and FQGNSA. CDR3 in amino acids: CASSGGGDPGADTQYF. DNA for the CDR3: TGTGCCAGCAGCGGCGGGGGGGATCCAGGTGCAGATACGCAGTATTTT.

There are many counts of this clonotype. The rearrangement links TRBV5-5 to TRBJ2-1; 7 positions agree with TRBD2. J gave up 9 bases and V 4 bases, and 7 bases lay outside the gene matches. CDR1 and CDR2 from the germline V gene are SGHKS and YYEKEE (reference sequence). The CDR3 totals 13 residues. The CDR3 coding sequence is TGTGCCAGCAGCATCGAACCGGGGGGTGAGCAGTTCTTC. This gives the protein CASSIEPGGEQFF.

In this sample, this clonotype turned up many times. The V call is TRBV12-3 or TRBV12-4, the J call TRBJ2-2, with TRBD1 matching 8 bases. The V segment lost 7 bases and the J segment 1 base; nucleotides outside the gene matches: 5. CDR3 length: 15 amino acids. The CDR3, as DNA: TGTGCCAGCATCCCGGGACAGGTGAACACCGGGGAGCTGTTTTTT. Its translation is CASIPGQVNTGELFF.

This clonotype was counted ten times or more. The CDR3 DNA reads as TGTGCCAGCTCACCACGGACTAGCAGCCGCACAGATACGCAGTATTTT. This sequence encodes CASSPRTSSRTDTQYF. The chain combines TRBV18 with TRBJ2-3, with 8 bases identical to TRBD2. In germline, CDR1 is KGHSH, CDR2 LQKENI. J was trimmed by 1 base and V by 1 base; bases with no gene match: 4. The CDR3 length is 16 residues.

This clonotype was detected many times. V gene TRBV27 combines with J gene TRBJ2-7; either TRBD1 or TRBD2 may supply D (5 bases each). Germline values: CDR1 MNHEY, CDR2 SMNVEV (reference sequence). The V and J ends lost 3 bases and 4 bases respectively, with 19 bases between them. CDR3 length equals 16 residues. The CDR3 here is CASSFLPPGQLYEQYF. In nucleotides, the CDR3 is TGTGCCAGCAGTTTTCTCCCCCCGGGGCAATTGTACGAGCAGTACTTC.

This clonotype was counted between two and nine times. This chain uses TRBV28 with TRBJ2-5; a weak D match, TRBD2 (6 bases). V gave up 5 bases and J gave up 4 bases, with 20 bases separating them. Germline CDR1 is MDHEN and CDR2 is SYDVKM. This CDR3 comprises 16 residues. The CDR3 bases are TGTGCCAGCAGTGCCTCGGGCAGTTGGGGAGGAGAGACCCAGTACTTC. The encoded protein is CASSASGSWGGETQYF.

This clonotype was counted at least ten times. The chain is built from TRBV7-8 and TRBJ1-5; 7 positions match TRBD1. CDR3 length equals 16 residues. V lost 0 bases and J lost 5; bases outside the gene matches: 7. Germline V CDR1 and CDR2: SGHVS, FQNEAQ. The CDR3, as DNA: TGTGCCAGCAGCTTAGCGCTGGCAGGGGGGGATCAGCCCCAGCATTTT. This translates into CASSLALAGGDQPQHF.

The sample holds many counts of this clonotype. This chain links TRBV12-3 or TRBV12-4 with TRBJ1-1; D not resolved. This CDR3 contains 15 residues. Trimming took 2 bases from V and 1 from J, leaving 11 bases between them. DNA of the CDR3: TGTGCCAGCAGTTTAACTCCCGGGCCGAACACTGAAGCTTTCTTT. Translated: CASSLTPGPNTEAFF.

This clonotype was seen more than once but under ten times. The J gene is TRBJ1-4, the V gene TRBV6-1; D is perhaps TRBD1 (5 bases). V dropped 7 bases and J dropped 0 bases, with 18 bases sitting between them. From germline, CDR1 is MNHNS and CDR2 SASEGT. The CDR3 is made up of 17 amino acids. This CDR3 reads CASTYAEGSATNEKLFF. The CDR3 nucleotides read TGTGCCAGCACCTACGCGGAGGGGAGTGCAACTAATGAAAAACTGTTTTTT.